The entry below gives a single TCR beta chain sequence along with its context. Unstimulated regulatory T cells (CD4+CD25+CD127-), CD4+CD25- non-regulatory cells, CD4 and CD8 cells were FACS-sorted from thawed PBMCs. This specimen belongs to a study of Tregs in tolerant kidney transplant recipients. The repertoire was sequenced with immunoSEQ multiplex PCR; TCRdb's copy has only in-frame clones and lacks some. The sample includes some 110,000 clones, about 90% of them seen just once. CDR1 and CDR2 (germline): MNHNY, SVGAGI (reference sequence). Unmatched junction bases numbered 7, after V lost 6 bases and J lost 2 bases. The CDR3 loop spans 15 amino acids.

The chain joins TRBV6-6 to TRBJ1-5; 7 bases align to TRBD1. What was sequenced was CD4+ T cells from blood. This sequence originates from a human donor in good health. The CDR3 DNA reads as TGTGCCAGCAGAACAGGGGTGTGGGGCAATCAGCCCCAGCATTTT. Its protein is CASRTGVWGNQPQHF.